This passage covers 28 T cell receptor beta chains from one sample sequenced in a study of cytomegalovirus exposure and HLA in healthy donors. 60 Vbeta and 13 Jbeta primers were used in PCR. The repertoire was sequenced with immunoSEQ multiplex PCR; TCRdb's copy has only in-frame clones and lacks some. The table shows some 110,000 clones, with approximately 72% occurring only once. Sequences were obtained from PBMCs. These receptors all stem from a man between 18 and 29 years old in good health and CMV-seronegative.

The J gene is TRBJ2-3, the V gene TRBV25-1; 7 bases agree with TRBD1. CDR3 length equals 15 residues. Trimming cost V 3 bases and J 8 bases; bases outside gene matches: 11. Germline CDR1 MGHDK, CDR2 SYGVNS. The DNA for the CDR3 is TGTGCCAGCAGTGAGGCCGACAGGGATCAGCGTACGCAGTATTTT. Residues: CASSEADRDQRTQYF.

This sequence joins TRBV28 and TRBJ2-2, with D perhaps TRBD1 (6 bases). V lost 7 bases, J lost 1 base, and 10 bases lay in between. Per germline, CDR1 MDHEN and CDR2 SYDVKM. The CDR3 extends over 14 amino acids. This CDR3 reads CASKPGQNTGELFF. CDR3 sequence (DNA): TGTGCCAGCAAACCGGGACAGAACACCGGGGAGCTGTTTTTT.

The CDR3 coding sequence is TGCAGCTCCTCAGGGGGCCTCCCCTACAATGAGCAGTTCTTC. This gives the protein CSSSGGLPYNEQFF. The chain employs TRBV29-1 and TRBJ2-1; 8 bases line up with TRBD1. After removal of 8 bases from V and 2 bases from J, the junction contained 8 bases not matched to a gene. Germline assignment: CDR1 SQVTM and CDR2 ANQGSEA. The CDR3 extends over 14 amino acids.

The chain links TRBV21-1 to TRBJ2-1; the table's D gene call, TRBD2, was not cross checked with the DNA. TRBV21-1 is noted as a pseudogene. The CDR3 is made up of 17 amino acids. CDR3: CASSKEPRLAGTNEQFF. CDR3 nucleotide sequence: TGTGCCAGCAGCAAAGAACCCCGACTAGCGGGAACCAATGAGCAGTTCTTC.

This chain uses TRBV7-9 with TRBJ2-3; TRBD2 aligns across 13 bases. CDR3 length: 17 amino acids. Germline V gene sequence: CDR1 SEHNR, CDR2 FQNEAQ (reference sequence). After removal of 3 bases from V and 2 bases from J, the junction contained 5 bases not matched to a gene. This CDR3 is CASSLTSGGLPTDTQYF. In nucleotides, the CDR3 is TGTGCCAGCAGCTTGACTAGCGGGGGGCTACCCACAGATACGCAGTATTTT.

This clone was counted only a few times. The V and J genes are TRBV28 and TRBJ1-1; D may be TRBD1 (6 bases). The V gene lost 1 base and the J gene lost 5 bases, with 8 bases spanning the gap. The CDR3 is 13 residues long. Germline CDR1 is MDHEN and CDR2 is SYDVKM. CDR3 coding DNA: TGTGCCAGCAGTTTATCAGGGGTAACTGAAGCTTTCTTT. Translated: CASSLSGVTEAFF.

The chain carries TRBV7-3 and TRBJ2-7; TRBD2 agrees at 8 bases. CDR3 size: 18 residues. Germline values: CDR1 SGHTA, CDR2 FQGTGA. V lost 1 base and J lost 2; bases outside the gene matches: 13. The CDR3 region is CASSLSTRRGGPPYEQYF. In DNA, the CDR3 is TGTGCCAGCAGCTTAAGTACCAGGCGCGGGGGGCCCCCCTACGAGCAGTACTTC.

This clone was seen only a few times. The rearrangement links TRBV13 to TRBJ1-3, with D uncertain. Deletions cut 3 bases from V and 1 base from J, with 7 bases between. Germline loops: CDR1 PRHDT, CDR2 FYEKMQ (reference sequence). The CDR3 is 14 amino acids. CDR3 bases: TGTGCCAGCAGCTTCACGGGATCTGGAAACACCATATATTTT. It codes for CASSFTGSGNTIYF.

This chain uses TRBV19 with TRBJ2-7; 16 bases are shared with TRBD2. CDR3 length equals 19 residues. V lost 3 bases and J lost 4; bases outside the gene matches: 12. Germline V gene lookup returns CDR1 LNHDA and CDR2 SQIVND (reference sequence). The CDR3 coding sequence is TGTGCCAGTAGTATTCGAGCAGCGGGACTAGCGGGAGGGGCGTACGAGCAGTACTTC. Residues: CASSIRAAGLAGGAYEQYF.

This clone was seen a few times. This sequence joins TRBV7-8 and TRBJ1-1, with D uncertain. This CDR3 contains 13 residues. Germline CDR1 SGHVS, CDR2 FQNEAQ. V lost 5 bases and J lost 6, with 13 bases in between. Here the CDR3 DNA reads TGTGCCAGCAGCCTGCTGGCGGGCGCTGAAGCTTTCTTT. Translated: CASSLLAGAEAFF.

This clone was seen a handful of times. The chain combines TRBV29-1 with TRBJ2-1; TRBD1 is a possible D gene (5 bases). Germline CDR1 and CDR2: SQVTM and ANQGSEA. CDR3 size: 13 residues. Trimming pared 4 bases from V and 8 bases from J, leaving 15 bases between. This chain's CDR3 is CSVVLRDRDEQFF. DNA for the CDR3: TGCAGCGTTGTTCTCAGGGATCGGGATGAGCAGTTCTTC.

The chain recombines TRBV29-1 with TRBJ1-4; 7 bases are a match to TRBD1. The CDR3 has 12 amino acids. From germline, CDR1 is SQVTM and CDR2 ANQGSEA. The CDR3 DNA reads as TGCACTTACAGGGGCCAAGATGAAAAACTGTTTTTT. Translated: CTYRGQDEKLFF.

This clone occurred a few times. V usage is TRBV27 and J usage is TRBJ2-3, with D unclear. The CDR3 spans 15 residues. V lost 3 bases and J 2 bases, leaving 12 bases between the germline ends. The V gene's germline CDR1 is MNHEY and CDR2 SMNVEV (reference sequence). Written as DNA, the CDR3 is TGTGCCAGCAGTTTTCTCCCTCTGTACACAGATACGCAGTATTTT. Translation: CASSFLPLYTDTQYF.

The CDR3 is CASSPPTSGDRELFF. The DNA for the CDR3 is TGTGCCAGCAGTCCCCCGACTAGCGGGGACCGGGAGCTGTTTTTT. This chain uses TRBV25-1 with TRBJ2-2; 11 nucleotides line up with TRBD2. V was clipped by 5 bases and J by 9 bases; unmatched bases: 8. Germline values: CDR1 MGHDK, CDR2 SYGVNS. The CDR3 totals 15 residues.

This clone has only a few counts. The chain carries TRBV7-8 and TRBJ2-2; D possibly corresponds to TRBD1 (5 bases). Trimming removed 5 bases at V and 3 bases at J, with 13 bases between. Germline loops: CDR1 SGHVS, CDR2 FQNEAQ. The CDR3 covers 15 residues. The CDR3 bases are TGTGCCAGCAGCCTAAATCCAGGGCACACCGGGGAGCTGTTTTTT. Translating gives CASSLNPGHTGELFF.

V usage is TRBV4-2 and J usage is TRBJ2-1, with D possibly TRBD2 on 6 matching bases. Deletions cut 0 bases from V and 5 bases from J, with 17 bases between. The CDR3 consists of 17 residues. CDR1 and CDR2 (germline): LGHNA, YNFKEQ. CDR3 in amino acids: CASSQEAFASADNEQFF. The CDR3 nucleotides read TGTGCCAGCAGCCAAGAAGCCTTTGCTAGCGCCGACAATGAGCAGTTCTTC.

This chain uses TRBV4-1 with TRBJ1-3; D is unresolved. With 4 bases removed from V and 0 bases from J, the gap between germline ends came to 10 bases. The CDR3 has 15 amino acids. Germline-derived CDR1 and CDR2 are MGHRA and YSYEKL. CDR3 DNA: TGCGCCAGCAGCCCCCTCCGGGTCTCTGGAAACACCATATATTTT. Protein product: CASSPLRVSGNTIYF.

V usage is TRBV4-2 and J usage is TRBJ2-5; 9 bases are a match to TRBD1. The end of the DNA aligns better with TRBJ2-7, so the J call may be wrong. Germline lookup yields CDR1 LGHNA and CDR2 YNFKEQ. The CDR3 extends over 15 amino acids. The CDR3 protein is CASSPPGTGSYEQYF. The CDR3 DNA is TGTGCCAGCAGCCCCCCCGGGACAGGGTCCTACGAGCAGTACTTC.

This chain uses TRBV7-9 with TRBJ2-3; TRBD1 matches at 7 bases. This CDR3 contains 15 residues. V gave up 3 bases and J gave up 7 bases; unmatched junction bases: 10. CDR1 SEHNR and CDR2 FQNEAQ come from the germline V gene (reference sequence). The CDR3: CASSFDRDGANTQYF. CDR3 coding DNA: TGTGCCAGCAGCTTTGACAGGGATGGGGCTAATACGCAGTATTTT. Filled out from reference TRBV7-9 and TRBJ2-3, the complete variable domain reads DTGVSQNPRHKITKRGQNVTFRCDPISEHNRLYWYRQTLGQGPEFLTYFQNEAQLEKSRLLSDRFSAERPKGSFSTLEIQRTEQGDSAMYLCASSFDRDGANTQYFGPGTRLTVL.

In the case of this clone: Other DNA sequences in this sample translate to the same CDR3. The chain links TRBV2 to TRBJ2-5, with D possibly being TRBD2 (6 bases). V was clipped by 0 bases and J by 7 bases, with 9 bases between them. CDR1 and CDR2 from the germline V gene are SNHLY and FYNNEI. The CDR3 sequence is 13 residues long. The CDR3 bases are TGTGCCAGCAGTGAAGCGACTAGTTGGACCCAGTACTTC. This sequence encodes CASSEATSWTQYF.

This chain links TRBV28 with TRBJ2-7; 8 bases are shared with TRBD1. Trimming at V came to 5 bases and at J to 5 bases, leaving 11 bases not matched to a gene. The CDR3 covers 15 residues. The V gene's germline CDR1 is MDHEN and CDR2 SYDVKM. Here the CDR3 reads CASSGGDRGVHEQYF. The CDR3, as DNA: TGTGCCAGCAGTGGGGGAGACAGGGGTGTCCACGAGCAGTACTTC.

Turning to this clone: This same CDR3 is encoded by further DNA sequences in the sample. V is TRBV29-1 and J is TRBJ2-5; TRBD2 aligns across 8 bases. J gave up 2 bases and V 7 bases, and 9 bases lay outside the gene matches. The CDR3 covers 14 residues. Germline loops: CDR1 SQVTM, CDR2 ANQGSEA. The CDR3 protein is CSAVAGTLQETQYF. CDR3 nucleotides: TGCAGCGCTGTAGCGGGGACCTTACAAGAGACCCAGTACTTC.

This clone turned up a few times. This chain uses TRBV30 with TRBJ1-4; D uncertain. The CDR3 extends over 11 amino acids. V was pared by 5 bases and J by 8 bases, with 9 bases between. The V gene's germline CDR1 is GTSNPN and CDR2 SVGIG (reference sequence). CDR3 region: CAWQFGEKLFF. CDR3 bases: TGTGCCTGGCAATTTGGCGAAAAACTGTTTTTT.

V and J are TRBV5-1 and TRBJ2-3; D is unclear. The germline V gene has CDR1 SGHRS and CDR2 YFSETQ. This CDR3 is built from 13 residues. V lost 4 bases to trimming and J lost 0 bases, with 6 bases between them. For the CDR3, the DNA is TGCGCCAGCAGCCCGTATAGCACAGATACGCAGTATTTT. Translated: CASSPYSTDTQYF.

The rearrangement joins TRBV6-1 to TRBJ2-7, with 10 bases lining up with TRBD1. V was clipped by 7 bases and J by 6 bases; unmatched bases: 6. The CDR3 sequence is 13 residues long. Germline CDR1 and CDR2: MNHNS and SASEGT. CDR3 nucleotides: TGTGCCAGCACCCGACAGGGGGCGAGCGAGCAGTACTTC. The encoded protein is CASTRQGASEQYF.

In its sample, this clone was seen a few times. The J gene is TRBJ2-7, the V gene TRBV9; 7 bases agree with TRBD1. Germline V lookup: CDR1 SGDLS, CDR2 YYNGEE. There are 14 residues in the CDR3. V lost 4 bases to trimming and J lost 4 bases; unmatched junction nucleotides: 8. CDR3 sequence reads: CASSPATGLYEQYF. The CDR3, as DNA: TGTGCCAGCAGCCCAGCGACAGGGTTGTACGAGCAGTACTTC.

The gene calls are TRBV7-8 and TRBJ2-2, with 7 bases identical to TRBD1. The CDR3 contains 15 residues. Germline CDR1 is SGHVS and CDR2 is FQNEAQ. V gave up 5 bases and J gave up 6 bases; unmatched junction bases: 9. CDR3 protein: CASSGPDRVSGELFF. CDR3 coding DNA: TGTGCCAGCAGCGGGCCTGACAGGGTGTCCGGGGAGCTGTTTTTT.

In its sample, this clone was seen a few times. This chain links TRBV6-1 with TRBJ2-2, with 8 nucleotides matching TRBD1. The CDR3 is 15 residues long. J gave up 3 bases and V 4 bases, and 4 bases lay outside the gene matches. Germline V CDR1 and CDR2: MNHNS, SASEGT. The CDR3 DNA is TGTGCCAGCAGTGGGCCGGGACAGGACACCGGGGAGCTGTTTTTT. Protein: CASSGPGQDTGELFF.